This T cell receptor (beta chain) was captured in a study of OX40 agonist ivuxolimab in advanced cancers. A note on the overall study: Ivuxolimab was a fully human IgG2 agonistic monoclonal antibody targeting the costimulatory receptor OX40 (CD134). Intravenous ivuxolimab was administered to patients every 2 weeks at six dose levels: 0.01, 0.1, 0.3, 1.5, 3 and 10 mg/kg. Among the 52 dose-escalation patients, roughly 20 had hepatocellular carcinoma, roughly 15 melanoma, 9 renal cell carcinoma and 9 head and neck cancer. In the dose-escalation cohort, approximately 80% of patients were male, and the mean age was around 65 years with a range of roughly 20 to 80. Prior anti-PD-1, anti-PD-L1 or anti-CTLA-4 therapy was permitted, and about 40% of dose-escalation patients had received checkpoint inhibitors. Three dose-escalation patients achieved partial responses, one with hepatocellular carcinoma and two with cutaneous melanoma. The point of sequencing TCRbeta in the periphery was to test whether ivuxolimab changed TCR sequence diversity and drove clonal T-cell expansion. The paper describes the monotherapy dose-escalation part (N of about 55 patients) of the phase I trial of ivuxolimab. The full study reports these points: Low levels of normalized T-cell clonal expansion were also seen in some patients who did not respond. On average, CD8+ T cells showed more expanded clones than CD4+ T cells after ivuxolimab. In the 0.1-3.0 mg/kg groups, partial responders were among the patients with the lowest normalized peripheral clonal expansion, particularly in CD8+ T cells. Clonal expansion of both CD4+ and CD8+ blood T cells was observed from baseline to week 6 at doses 0.1 to 3.0 mg/kg. The antigen specificity of the clonally expanded peripheral T cells was not determined.

The germline V gene yields SGHVS for CDR1 and FNYEAQ for CDR2. V loses 5 bases of germline sequence and J loses 0 bases, and the interval between the two ends is 8 bases. The CDR3 runs 13 amino acids, cysteine and phenylalanine included. The read is trimmed to its CDR3 DNA, 39 bases read in frame from base 1. For sequencing of the TCRbeta CDR3 region, genomic DNA was extracted from the sorted cells. The immunoSEQ Assay was used for sequencing of TCRbeta CDR3 regions. The clones in this table, taken by TCRdb from immuneACCESS, are in-frame only. Not every clone is retained; where verified, under half of the shortfall comes from an unresolved V gene, and the cause of the rest is unknown. The table for this sample lists 55,000 to 80,000 clones; more than 85% of them were counted only once. In total, the top ten clones hold 1.1% of the sample. The trial excluded patients who had a history of autoimmune disease or were on systemic immunosuppression. Peripheral blood for TCR sequencing was drawn from every dose cohort at baseline, at cycle 4 day 1 and at cycle 7 day 1. The samples were drawn from a first-in-human, open-label, multicenter phase I dose-escalation trial of ivuxolimab. Adults with locally advanced or metastatic head and neck squamous cell, hepatocellular, melanoma or renal cell carcinoma were enrolled in the trial. CD4+ and CD8+ T cells were sorted separately from peripheral blood before TCR sequencing.

As for this clone: The specificity of this receptor is unknown. Within one base of it there is no much larger clone, and no base qualities were kept.

This receptor was identified in an adult with an advanced solid tumor such as melanoma, head and neck, liver or kidney cancer. The sequencing here drew on CD4+ or CD8+ T cells sorted from blood, taken in a trial of the OX40 agonist ivuxolimab. The rearrangement joined TRBV7-6 to TRBJ2-7, with the D segment identity uncertain. The CDR3 region has the sequence CASSPSLSYEQYF. Read as DNA, the sequence is TGTGCCAGCAGCCCGAGCCTCTCCTACGAGCAGTACTTC.